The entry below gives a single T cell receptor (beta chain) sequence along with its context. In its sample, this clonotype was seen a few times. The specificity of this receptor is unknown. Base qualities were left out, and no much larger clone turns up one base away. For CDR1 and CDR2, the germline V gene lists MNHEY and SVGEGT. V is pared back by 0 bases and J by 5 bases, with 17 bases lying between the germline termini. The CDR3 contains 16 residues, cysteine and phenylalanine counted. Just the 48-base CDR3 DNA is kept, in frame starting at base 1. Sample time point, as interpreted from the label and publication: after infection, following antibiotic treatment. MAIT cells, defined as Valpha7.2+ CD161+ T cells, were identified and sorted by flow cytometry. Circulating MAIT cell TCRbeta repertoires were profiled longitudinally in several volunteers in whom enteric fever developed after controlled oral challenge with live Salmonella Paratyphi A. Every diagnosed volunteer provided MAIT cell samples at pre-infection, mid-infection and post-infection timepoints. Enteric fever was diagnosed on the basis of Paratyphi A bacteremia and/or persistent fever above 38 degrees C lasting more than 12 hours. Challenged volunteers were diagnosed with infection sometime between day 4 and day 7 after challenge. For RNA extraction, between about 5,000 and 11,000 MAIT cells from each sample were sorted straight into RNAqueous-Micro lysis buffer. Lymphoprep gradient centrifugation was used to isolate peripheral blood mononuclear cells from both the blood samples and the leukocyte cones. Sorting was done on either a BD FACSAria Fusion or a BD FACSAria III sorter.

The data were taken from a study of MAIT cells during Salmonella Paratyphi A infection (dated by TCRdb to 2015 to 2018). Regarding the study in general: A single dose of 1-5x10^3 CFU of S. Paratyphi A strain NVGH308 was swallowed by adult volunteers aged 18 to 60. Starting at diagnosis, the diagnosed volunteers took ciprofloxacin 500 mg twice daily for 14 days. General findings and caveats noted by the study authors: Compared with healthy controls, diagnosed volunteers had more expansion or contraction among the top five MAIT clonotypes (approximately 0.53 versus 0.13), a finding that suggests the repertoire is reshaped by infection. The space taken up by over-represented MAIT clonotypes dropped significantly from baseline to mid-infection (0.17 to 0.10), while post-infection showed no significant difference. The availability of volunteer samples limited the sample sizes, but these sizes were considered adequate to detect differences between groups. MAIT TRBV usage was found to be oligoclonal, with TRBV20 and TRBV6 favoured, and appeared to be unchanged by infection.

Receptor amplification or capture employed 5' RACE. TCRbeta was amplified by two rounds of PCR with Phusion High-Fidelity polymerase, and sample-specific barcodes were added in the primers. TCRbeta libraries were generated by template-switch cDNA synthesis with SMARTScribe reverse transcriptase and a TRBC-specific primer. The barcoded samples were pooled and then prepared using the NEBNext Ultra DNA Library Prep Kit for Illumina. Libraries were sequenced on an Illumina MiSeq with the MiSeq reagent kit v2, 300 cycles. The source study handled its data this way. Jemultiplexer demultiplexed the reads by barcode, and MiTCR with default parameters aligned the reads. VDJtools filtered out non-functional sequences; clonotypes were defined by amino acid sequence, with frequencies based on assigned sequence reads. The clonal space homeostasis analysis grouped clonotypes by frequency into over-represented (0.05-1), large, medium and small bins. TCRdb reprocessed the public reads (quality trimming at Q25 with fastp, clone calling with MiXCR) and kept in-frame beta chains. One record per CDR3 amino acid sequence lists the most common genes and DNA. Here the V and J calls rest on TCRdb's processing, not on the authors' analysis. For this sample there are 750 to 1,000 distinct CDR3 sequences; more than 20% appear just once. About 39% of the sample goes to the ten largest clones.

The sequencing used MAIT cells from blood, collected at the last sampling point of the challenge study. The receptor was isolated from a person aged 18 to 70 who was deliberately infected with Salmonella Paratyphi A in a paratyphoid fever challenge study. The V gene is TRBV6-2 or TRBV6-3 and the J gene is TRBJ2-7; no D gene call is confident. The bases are TGTGCCAGCAGTTACTCTTCAGGCTCGGTTACAGACGAGCAGTACTTC. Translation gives CASSYSSGSVTDEQYF.